This TCR beta chain was sequenced for a study of glioma-infiltrating T cells after dendritic cell vaccination. General study results and limits: Patients with more pretreatment TILs had longer time to progression and survival.

The PCR used 60 V beta and 13 J beta primers. This table comes from immunoSEQ multiplex PCR, and its TCRdb copy is limited to in-frame clones, with some not included. The sample contains roughly 96,000 clones, about 80% of which appear only once. Regarding this clone: Its target is unknown.

Fresh-frozen tumor tissue and more than two years of survival data were available for all. The CDR3 is 13 residues long. Trimming at V came to 5 bases and at J to 12 bases, leaving 9 bases not matched to a gene. Per the germline V gene, CDR1 is SNHLY and CDR2 is FYNNEI. The TCR sequence derives from a human donor with glioblastoma. The rearrangement uses TRBV2 and TRBJ2-1, with 8 nucleotides matching TRBD2. Sequenced material: blood, taken before dendritic cell vaccination. Here the CDR3 reads CASSPGLEQGQFF. In DNA, the CDR3 is TGTGCCAGCAGTCCGGGACTAGAGCAGGGGCAGTTCTTC.